This T cell receptor (beta chain) was found in a study of blood T cell repertoires in COVID-19. Whole-study context: Spain, Italy and the United States supplied samples that represented acute and convalescent COVID-19. Sample material is recorded as cDNA or gDNA derived from T cells, B-cell-depleted T cells, or PBMCs.

CDR1 is LNHNV and CDR2 is YYDKDF in the germline V gene (reference sequence). The V gene lost 4 bases and the J gene lost 5 bases, with 11 bases spanning the gap. The CDR3 sequence is 13 residues long. This clone was recorded once. Method: immunoSEQ multiplex PCR; TCRdb's copy keeps in-frame clones and lacks some. Found here are 57,000 or so clones, more than 75% of them singletons; the top ten hold roughly a fifth. V gene TRBV15 combines with J gene TRBJ1-1; D gene unclear. This TCR came from a man over 45 with active or convalescent COVID-19. Sequencing was performed on peripheral blood. The CDR3 loop reads CATSKRGKTEAFF. CDR3 nucleotide sequence: TGTGCCACCAGCAAAAGAGGGAAAACTGAAGCTTTCTTT.